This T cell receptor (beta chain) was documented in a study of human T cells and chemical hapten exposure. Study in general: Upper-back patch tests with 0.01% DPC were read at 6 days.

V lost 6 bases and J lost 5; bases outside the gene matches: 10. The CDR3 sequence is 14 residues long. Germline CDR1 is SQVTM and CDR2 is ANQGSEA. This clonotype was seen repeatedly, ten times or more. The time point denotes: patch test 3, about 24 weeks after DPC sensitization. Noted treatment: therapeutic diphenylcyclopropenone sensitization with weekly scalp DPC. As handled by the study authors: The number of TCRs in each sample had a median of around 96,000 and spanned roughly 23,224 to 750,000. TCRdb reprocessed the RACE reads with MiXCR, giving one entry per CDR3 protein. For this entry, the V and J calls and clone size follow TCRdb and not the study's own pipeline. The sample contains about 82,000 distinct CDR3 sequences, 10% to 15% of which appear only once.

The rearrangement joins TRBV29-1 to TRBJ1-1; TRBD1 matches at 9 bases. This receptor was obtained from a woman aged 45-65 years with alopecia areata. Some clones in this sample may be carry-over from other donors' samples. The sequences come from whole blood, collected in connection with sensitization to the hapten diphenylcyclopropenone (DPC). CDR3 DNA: TGCAGCGTAGCACTACAGGGGGCTTGGACTGAAGCTTTCTTT. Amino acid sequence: CSVALQGAWTEAFF.